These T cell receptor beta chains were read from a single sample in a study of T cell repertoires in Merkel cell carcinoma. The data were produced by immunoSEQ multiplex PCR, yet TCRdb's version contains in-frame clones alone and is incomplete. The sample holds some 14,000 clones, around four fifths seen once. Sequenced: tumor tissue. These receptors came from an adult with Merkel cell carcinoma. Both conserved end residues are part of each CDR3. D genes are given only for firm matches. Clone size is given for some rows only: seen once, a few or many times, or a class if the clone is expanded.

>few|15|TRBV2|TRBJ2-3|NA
TGTGCCAGCAATAGAAGACGGCCGACCGGGGATACGCAGTATTTT
CASNRRRPTGDTQYF
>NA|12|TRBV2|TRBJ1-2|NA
TGTGCCAGCAGCGGGATCAACTATGGCTACACCTTC
CASSGINYGYTF
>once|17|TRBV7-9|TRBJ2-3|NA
TGTGCCAGCAGCTTAGCCGACAGCGATGCAAACACAGATACGCAGTATTTT
CASSLADSDANTDTQYF
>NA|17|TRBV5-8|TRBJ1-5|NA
TGTGCCAGCAGCTTGGAGGCGTCAGTATATAGCAATCAGCCCCAGCATTTT
CASSLEASVYSNQPQHF
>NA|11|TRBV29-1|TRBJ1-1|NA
TGCAGCGTCCGAACTCTCACTGAAGCTTTCTTT
CSVRTLTEAFF
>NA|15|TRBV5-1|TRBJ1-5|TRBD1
TGCGCCAGCAGCCCAGGAGGGACAGCCGGTCAGCCCCAGCATTTT
CASSPGGTAGQPQHF
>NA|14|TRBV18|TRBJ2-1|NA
TGTGCCAGCTCACCACCTCTCCCGAACAATGAGCAGTTCTTC
CASSPPLPNNEQFF
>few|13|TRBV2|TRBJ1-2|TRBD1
TGTGCCAGCAGCGCCGGGACAGACTATGGCTACACCTTC
CASSAGTDYGYTF
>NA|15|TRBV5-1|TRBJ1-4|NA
TGCGCCAGCAGCTACACTCGGGCAGGAAATGAAAAACTGTTTTTT
CASSYTRAGNEKLFF
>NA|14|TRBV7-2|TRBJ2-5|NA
TGTGCCAGCAGCCGTAGCCAGGCACAAGAGACCCAGTACTTC
CASSRSQAQETQYF
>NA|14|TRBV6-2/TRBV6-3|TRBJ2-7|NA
TGTGCCAGCAGTTACACCGTTAGGCCCTACGAGCAGTACTTC
CASSYTVRPYEQYF
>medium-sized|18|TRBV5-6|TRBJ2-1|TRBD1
TGTGCCAGCAGCCCCCTAACTTTACGAGCAGGGGGCTACAATGAGCAGTTCTTC
CASSPLTLRAGGYNEQFF
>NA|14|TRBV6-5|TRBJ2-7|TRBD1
TGTGCCAGCAGTTTTCGGACAGGGGGCTACGAGCAGTACTTC
CASSFRTGGYEQYF
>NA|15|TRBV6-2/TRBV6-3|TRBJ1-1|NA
TGTGCCAGCAGTTACTGGGGGGGCAACCAACCTGAAGCTTTCTTT
CASSYWGGNQPEAFF
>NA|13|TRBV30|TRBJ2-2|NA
TGTGCCTGGAGTGTACAAGACACCGGGGAGCTGTTTTTT
CAWSVQDTGELFF
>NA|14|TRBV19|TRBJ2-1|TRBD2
TGTGCCAGTAGTCGGACTAGCGGGATCAATGAGCAGTTCTTC
CASSRTSGINEQFF
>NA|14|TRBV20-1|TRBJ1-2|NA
TGCAGTGCTAGTCCCGGGGGCGGGGGTGAAGGCTACACCTTC
CSASPGGGGEGYTF
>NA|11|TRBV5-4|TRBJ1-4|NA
TGTGCCAGCAGCTTTAATGAAAAACTGTTTTTT
CASSFNEKLFF
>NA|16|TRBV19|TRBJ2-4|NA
TGTGCCAGTAGTCCTGTCTCTGGTGGATGGGGAAACATTCAGTACTTC
CASSPVSGGWGNIQYF
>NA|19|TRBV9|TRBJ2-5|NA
TGTGCCAGCAGCGTAGGCCTCACAGGGTTCGGGAGTTTCGGAGAGACCCAGTACTTC
CASSVGLTGFGSFGETQYF
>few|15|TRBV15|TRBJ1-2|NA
TGTGCCACCAGCAGAGACCAGGGGTCGAGGGATGGCTACACCTTC
CATSRDQGSRDGYTF
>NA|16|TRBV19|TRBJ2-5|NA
TGTGCCAGTAGCCGTATCCCTAGTCGACAGCAAGAGACCCAGTACTTC
CASSRIPSRQQETQYF
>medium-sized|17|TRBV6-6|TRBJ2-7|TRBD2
TGTGCCAGCAGTCCCTTGATAGCGGGAGGGCCTTCCTACGAGCAGTACTTC
CASSPLIAGGPSYEQYF
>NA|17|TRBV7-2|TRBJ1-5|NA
TGTGCCAGCAGCTTTTTTTCATCGGGGGGAGTAAGGCAGCCCCAGCATTTT
CASSFFSSGGVRQPQHF
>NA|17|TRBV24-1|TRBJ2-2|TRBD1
TGTGCCACCAGTGAGTCCGGGACAGGGGGCCGCACCGGGGAGCTGTTTTTT
CATSESGTGGRTGELFF
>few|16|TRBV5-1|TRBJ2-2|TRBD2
TGCGCCAGCAGCACAGCGGGGGGCCCTAACACCGGGGAGCTGTTTTTT
CASSTAGGPNTGELFF
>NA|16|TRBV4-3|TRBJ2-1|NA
TGCGCCAGCAGCCATCTCCTAGCCTCCTCCTACAATGAGCAGTTCTTC
CASSHLLASSYNEQFF
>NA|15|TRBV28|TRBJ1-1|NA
TGTGCCAGCATCGAGCCTAGACGGGCGAACACTGAAGCTTTCTTT
CASIEPRRANTEAFF
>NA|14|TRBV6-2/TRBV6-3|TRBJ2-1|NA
TGTGCCAGCAGTTACAGGGGGTCCTACAATGAGCAGTTCTTC
CASSYRGSYNEQFF
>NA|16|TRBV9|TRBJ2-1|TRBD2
TGTGCCAGCAGCGCGAGTCCCCTAGCGGTTAACAATGAGCAGTTCTTC
CASSASPLAVNNEQFF
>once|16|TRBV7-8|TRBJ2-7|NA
TGTGCCAGCAGCCCGCTGGGCTCCGCGAGCTCCTACGAGCAGTACTTC
CASSPLGSASSYEQYF
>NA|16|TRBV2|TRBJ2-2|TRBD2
TGTGCCAGCAGTTCCTCCCCTAGCGGGAGGTCCGGGGAGCTGTTTTTT
CASSSSPSGRSGELFF
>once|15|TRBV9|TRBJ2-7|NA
TGTGCCAGCAGCCCCCGGTTGACTAGTGAAAACGAGCAGTACTTC
CASSPRLTSENEQYF
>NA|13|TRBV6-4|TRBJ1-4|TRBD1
TGTGCCAGCGGCCGGGACAGGGTTGAAAAACTGTTTTTT
CASGRDRVEKLFF
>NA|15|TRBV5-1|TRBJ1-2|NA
TGCGCCAGCAGCTTGGAAGGGGGAAGGGACTATGGCTACACCTTC
CASSLEGGRDYGYTF
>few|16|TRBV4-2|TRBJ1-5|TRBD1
TGTGCCAGCAGCCAAGATTACGGACAGGGAGGTCAGCCCCAGCATTTT
CASSQDYGQGGQPQHF
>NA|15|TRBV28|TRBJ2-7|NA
TGTGCCAGCACCCCCATGGGAGTCTATTCCTACGAGCAGTACTTC
CASTPMGVYSYEQYF
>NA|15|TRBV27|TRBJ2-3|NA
TGTGCCAGCAGTCCCGTTCCTAGCGGCACAGATACGCAGTATTTT
CASSPVPSGTDTQYF
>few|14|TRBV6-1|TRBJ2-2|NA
TGTGCCAGCAGTGACAGGGGAAACACCGGGGAGCTGTTTTTT
CASSDRGNTGELFF
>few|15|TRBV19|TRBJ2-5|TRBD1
TGTGCCAGTAGTGCCCTCGGGACAGGGGGAGAGACCCAGTACTTC
CASSALGTGGETQYF
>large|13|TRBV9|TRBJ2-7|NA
TGTGCCAGCAGCCCAAGCGGTGGGAGCCAGCAGTACTTC
CASSPSGGSQQYF
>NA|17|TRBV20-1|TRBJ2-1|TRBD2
TGCAGTGCTAGTAGGGAGGCTAGCGGGATGGCCTACAATGAGCAGTTCTTC
CSASREASGMAYNEQFF
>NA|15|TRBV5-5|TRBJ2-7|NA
TGTGCCAGCAGCTTGACGGGGAGAGGCCCGTACGAGCAGTACTTC
CASSLTGRGPYEQYF
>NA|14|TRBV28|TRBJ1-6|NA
TGTGCCAGCAGCGAGGAACAGAATAATTCACCCCTCCACTTT
CASSEEQNNSPLHF
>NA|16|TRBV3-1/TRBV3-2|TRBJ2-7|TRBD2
TGTGCCAGCAGCCTCCCCGGCCGCGGGAGCTCCTACGAGCAGTACTTC
CASSLPGRGSSYEQYF
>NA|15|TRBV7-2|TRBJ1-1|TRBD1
TGTGCCAGCAGCTTTACGGACAGGGTGAACACTGAAGCTTTCTTT
CASSFTDRVNTEAFF
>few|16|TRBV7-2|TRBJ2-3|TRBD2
TGTGCCAGCAGCTTAGTAGTCGCGGGGGGGACGAATACGCAGTATTTT
CASSLVVAGGTNTQYF
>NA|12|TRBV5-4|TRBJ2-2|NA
TGTGCCACCGGCGGGGAGACCGGGGAGCTGTTTTTT
CATGGETGELFF